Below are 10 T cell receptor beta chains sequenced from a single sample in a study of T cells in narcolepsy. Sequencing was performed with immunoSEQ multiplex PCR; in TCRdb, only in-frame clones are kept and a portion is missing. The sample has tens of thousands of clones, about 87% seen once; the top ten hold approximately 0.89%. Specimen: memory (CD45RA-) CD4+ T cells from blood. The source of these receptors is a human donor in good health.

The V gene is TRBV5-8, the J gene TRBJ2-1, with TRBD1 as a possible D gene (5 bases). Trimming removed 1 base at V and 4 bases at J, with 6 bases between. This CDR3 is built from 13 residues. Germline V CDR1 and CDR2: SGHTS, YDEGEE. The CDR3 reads CASSLRGYNEQFF. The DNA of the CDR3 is TGTGCCAGCAGCTTGAGGGGTTACAATGAGCAGTTCTTC.

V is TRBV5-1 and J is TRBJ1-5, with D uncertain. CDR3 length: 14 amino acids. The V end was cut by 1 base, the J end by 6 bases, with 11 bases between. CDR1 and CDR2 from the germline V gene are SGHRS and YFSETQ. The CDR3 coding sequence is TGCGCCAGCAGCTTGAACGTCGAAGGTCAGCCCCAGCATTTT. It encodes CASSLNVEGQPQHF.

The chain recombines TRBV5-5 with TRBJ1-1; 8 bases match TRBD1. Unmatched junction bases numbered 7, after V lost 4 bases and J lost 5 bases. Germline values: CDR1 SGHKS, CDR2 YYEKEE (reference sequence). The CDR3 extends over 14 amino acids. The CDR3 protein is CASSPGDRRTEAFF. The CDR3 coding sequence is TGTGCCAGCAGCCCAGGGGACAGGAGAACTGAAGCTTTCTTT.

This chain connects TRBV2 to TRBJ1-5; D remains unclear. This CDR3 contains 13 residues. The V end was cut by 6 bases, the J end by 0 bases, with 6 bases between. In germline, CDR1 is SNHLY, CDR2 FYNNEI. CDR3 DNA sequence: TGTGCCAGCAGGACCCGTAGCAATCAGCCCCAGCATTTT. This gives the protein CASRTRSNQPQHF.

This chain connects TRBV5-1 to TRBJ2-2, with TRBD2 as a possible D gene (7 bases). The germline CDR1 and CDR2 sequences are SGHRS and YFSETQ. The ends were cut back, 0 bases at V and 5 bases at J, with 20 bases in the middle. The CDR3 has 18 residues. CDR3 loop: CASSLEGPWGGRTGELFF. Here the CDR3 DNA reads TGCGCCAGCAGCTTGGAAGGCCCCTGGGGGGGCCGAACCGGGGAGCTGTTTTTT. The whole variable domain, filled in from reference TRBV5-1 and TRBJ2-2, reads KAGVTQTPRYLIKTRGQQVTLSCSPISGHRSVSWYQQTPGQGLQFLFEYFSETQRNKGNFPGRFSGRQFSNSRSEMNVSTLELGDSALYLCASSLEGPWGGRTGELFFGEGSRLTVL.

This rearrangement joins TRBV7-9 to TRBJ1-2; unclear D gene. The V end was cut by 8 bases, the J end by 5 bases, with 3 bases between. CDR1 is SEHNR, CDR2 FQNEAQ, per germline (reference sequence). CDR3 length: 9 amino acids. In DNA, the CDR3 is TGTGCCAGCCCTTATGGCTACACCTTC. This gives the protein CASPYGYTF. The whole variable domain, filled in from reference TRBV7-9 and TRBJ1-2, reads DTGVSQNPRHKITKRGQNVTFRCDPISEHNRLYWYRQTLGQGPEFLTYFQNEAQLEKSRLLSDRFSAERPKGSFSTLEIQRTEQGDSAMYLCASPYGYTFGSGTRLTVV.

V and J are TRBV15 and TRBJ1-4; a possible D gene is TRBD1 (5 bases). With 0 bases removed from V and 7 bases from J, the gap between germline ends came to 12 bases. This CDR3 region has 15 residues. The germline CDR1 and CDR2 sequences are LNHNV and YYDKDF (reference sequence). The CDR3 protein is CATSRDGGVGEKLFF. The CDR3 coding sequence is TGTGCCACCAGCAGAGATGGGGGGGTAGGTGAAAAACTGTTTTTT.

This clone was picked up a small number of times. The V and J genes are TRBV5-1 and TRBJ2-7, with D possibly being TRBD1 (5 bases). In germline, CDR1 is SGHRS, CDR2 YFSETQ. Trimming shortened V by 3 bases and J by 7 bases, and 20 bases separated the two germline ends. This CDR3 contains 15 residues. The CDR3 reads CASSYQRQPLGEQYF. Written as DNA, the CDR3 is TGCGCCAGCAGCTACCAAAGACAGCCTTTAGGAGAGCAGTACTTC.

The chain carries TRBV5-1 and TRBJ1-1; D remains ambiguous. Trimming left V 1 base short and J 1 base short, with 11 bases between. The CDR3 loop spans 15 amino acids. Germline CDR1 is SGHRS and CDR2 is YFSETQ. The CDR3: CASSLSGLGNTEAFF. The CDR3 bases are TGCGCCAGCAGCTTGAGTGGCTTAGGGAACACTGAAGCTTTCTTT.

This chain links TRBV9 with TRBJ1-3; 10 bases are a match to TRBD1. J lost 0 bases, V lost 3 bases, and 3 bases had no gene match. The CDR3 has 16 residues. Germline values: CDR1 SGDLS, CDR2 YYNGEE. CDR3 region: CASSGRTGGSGNTIYF. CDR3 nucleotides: TGTGCCAGCAGCGGACGGACAGGGGGCTCTGGAAACACCATATATTTT.